This TCR beta chain stems from a study of blood T cell repertoires in COVID-19. The CDR3 consists of 14 residues. Original data processing: From reference gene primer amplification, estimates of nucleated cell counts were derived. TCRdb's table, derived via immunoSEQ multiplex PCR, lists solely in-frame clones and lacks some. D and trimming were read from the DNA, whereas the V and J calls and clone size are those reported in that table. Counted here are 150,000 to 200,000 clones, approximately 83% occurring once; the ten biggest clones make up 10% to 15%. The genes are TRBV21-1 and TRBJ2-5; TRBD1 is the table's D call and was not checked against the DNA. TRBV21-1 is termed a pseudogene. The sample consisted of PBMCs or T cells enriched from blood (not recorded which). This TCR was recovered from a woman aged 60-75 years who had recovered from COVID-19. CDR3 sequence: CASSLGHHQETQYF. In DNA, the CDR3 is TGTGCCAGCAGCTTAGGACATCACCAAGAGACCCAGTACTTC.